This entry features one T cell receptor beta chain sequence. Germline V lookup: CDR1 PRHDT, CDR2 FYEKMQ (reference sequence). The length of the CDR3 is 17 residues. Germline trimming cut 5 bases from V and 3 bases from J; bases unmatched to any gene: 7. Method: immunoSEQ multiplex PCR; TCRdb's copy keeps in-frame clones and lacks some. Of roughly 84,000 clones listed, more than 70% are singletons. Single viable CD3+CD4+CD8-CD45RO+ cells were sorted as the memory CD4+ T cells. The data are from a study of memory CD4+ T cells and cytomegalovirus serostatus. This chain connects TRBV13 to TRBJ2-2; TRBD2 aligns across 12 bases. This clonotype originated in an adult in good health and CMV-seronegative. The sequenced sample was memory CD4+ T cells from blood. The CDR3: CASSARTSGADTGELFF. CDR3 DNA sequence: TGTGCCAGCAGCGCAAGGACTAGCGGGGCGGACACCGGGGAGCTGTTTTTT.